This entry describes one T cell receptor beta chain. The data derive from a study of shared T cell receptors in the human thymus. Only in-frame clones appear in the TCRdb table, and some are missing; sequencing was by immunoSEQ multiplex PCR. The repertoire holds about 660,000 clones, with over 75% as singletons. With 5 bases removed from V and 4 bases from J, the gap between germline ends came to 40 bases. The CDR3 totals 23 residues. Germline values: CDR1 LNHDA, CDR2 SQIVND (reference sequence). The data were also submitted as part of a second study, on human thymus T cells. According to that study: The source of the thymus tissue was resections taken during corrective heart surgery. V and J gene usage appeared biased in thymic and blood repertoires.

The chain is built from TRBV19 and TRBJ2-3, with TRBD1 as a possible D gene (5 bases). The TCR originated in a boy younger than two with a congenital heart defect. The specimen was thymocytes. CDR3 in DNA: TGTGCCAGTAGTTCCCTAAGGGTCGGACAAACCCCAGTCGCGGTCAAAATCTCAGATACGCAGTATTTT. Its translation is CASSSLRVGQTPVAVKISDTQYF.